This T cell receptor (beta chain) was documented in a study of molecular identifiers for immune sequencing clone quantification. TCRdb reanalysed the PCR reads using MiXCR and keeps one entry per CDR3 protein. The top ten clones hold 7.1% of a sample with about 40,000 distinct CDR3 sequences, roughly 20% of them seen once. General study points: Sizes of highly expanded clones could be underestimated through identical TCRs sharing a barcode. Clones exceeding 20 RNA copies carried over 97% of effector molecules but under 1% of naive-cell molecules.

Trimming took 2 bases from V and 0 from J; bases not matched to a gene: 6. This CDR3 is 16 amino acids long. Germline V lookup: CDR1 MNHEY, CDR2 SVGAGI. This clonotype occurred many times. Its matching antigen is unknown. The chain joins TRBV6-5 to TRBJ1-1, with 7 positions matching TRBD1. This clonotype originated in a human donor in good health. Some libraries in this study had Jurkat cell RNA spiked in. Input material: naive CD8+ T cells from blood, with Jurkat cell RNA spiked in. Subset noted: FACS-sorted CD8+CD4-CCR7+CD45RA+ naive T cells. The CDR3 DNA sequence: TGTGCCAGCAGTTACGGGGCGGACAGGATGAACACTGAAGCTTTCTTT. Protein product: CASSYGADRMNTEAFF.